The entry below gives a single T cell receptor beta chain sequence along with its context. As yet, its antigen is unknown. Here immunoSEQ multiplex PCR was the method, and the copy in TCRdb shows in-frame clones only, minus some. The data contain about 320,000 clones, around 81% of them singletons. Treatment specified: roughly 20 received Ad26.COV2.S at low or high dose, single or two shots; five or six received placebo; per-sample allocation not given. Sample collection was performed on day 63 after the first vaccine or placebo injection. The data were obtained in a study of Ad26.COV2.S vaccination and SARS-CoV-2 variants. The germline V gene has CDR1 SNHLY and CDR2 FYNNEI. After removal of 7 bases from V and 9 bases from J, the junction contained 14 bases not matched to a gene. This CDR3 has 14 residues. General study results and limits: Considerable breadth of spike-specific CD8+ and CD4+ T cell responses has reportedly been documented following vaccination.

This TCR came from a person aged 18-60 years who received the Ad26.COV2.S COVID-19 vaccine or a placebo. The specimen was peripheral blood, collected in a trial of Ad26.COV2.S vaccine versus placebo. The chain is built from TRBV2 and TRBJ1-1; 7 bases are a match to TRBD1. Here the CDR3 reads CASMDDRVWGQAFF. In nucleotides, the CDR3 is TGTGCCAGCATGGATGACAGGGTTTGGGGGCAAGCTTTCTTT.